Below are 24 T cell receptor beta chains sequenced from a single sample in a study of shared clonotypes between healthy human individuals. The assay was immunoSEQ multiplex PCR, and TCRdb's table has in-frame clones only and misses some. The sample records 2 million to 2.5 million clones, around 93% being singletons. Naive CD8 cells comprised CD45RO-negative, CCR7-positively selected cells, excluding terminally differentiated effector memory CD45RA+ cells. Sequencing input: naive CD8+ T cells from PBMCs. The receptors derive from a man aged 18-30 years in good health. Some clones in this sample may be carry-over from other donors' samples.

V gene TRBV29-1 combines with J gene TRBJ2-7, with D perhaps TRBD1 (6 bases). Germline lookup yields CDR1 SQVTM and CDR2 ANQGSEA. CDR3 size: 11 residues. V lost 6 bases and J 3 bases, leaving 9 bases between the germline ends. CDR3: CSVIQGYEQYF. The CDR3 region has the DNA TGCAGCGTAATACAGGGCTACGAGCAGTACTTC.

The J gene is TRBJ2-5, the V gene TRBV25-1, with D hard to call. The CDR3 has 16 residues. The V end lost 6 bases, the J end lost 5 bases, and 22 bases lay between the germline ends. CDR1 and CDR2 from the germline V gene are MGHDK and SYGVNS. CDR3 sequence (DNA): TGTGCCAGCAGCGCCCCCCCCCGCTCGGATGTGGAGACCCAGTACTTC. Its protein is CASSAPPRSDVETQYF.

The chain couples TRBV4-3 to TRBJ2-2; 11 positions agree with TRBD1. The CDR3 length is 18 residues. J lost 4 bases, V lost 3 bases, and 10 bases had no gene match. Germline loops: CDR1 LGHNA, CDR2 YSLEER. CDR3 amino acids: CASSQEGQGDLSTGELFF. The CDR3 coding sequence is TGCGCCAGCAGCCAGGAGGGACAGGGGGACCTAAGCACCGGGGAGCTGTTTTTT.

The chain employs TRBV27 and TRBJ2-1; the D gene could be TRBD1 or TRBD2 (5 bases each). Trimming stripped 7 bases from V and 7 bases from J, with 14 bases between. The germline V gene has CDR1 MNHEY and CDR2 SMNVEV (reference sequence). The CDR3 covers 13 residues. CDR3 sequence (DNA): TGTGCCAGCACCCTGGTTGGGGGAAATGAGCAGTTCTTC. Its protein product is CASTLVGGNEQFF.

This clone was counted once. CDR3 bases: TGTGCCAGCAGCCAAGATCCTACCAGGGGGATTAGCTACGAGCAGTACTTC. Amino acid sequence: CASSQDPTRGISYEQYF. The chain uses TRBV4-2 and TRBJ2-7; TRBD1 matches 7 bases. Trimming at V came to 0 bases and at J to 3 bases, leaving 11 bases not matched to a gene. CDR3 length: 17 amino acids. CDR1 is LGHNA, CDR2 YNFKEQ, per germline.

The J gene is TRBJ2-3, the V gene TRBV9; the D is unclear. In germline, CDR1 is SGDLS, CDR2 YYNGEE. The CDR3 covers 16 residues. V lost 3 bases, J lost 0 bases, and 14 bases lay in between. The CDR3 region is CASSASRYASTDTQYF. Written as DNA, the CDR3 is TGTGCCAGCAGCGCCAGTAGATATGCTAGCACAGATACGCAGTATTTT. The variable domain in full, completed from reference TRBV9 and TRBJ2-3, reads DSGVTQTPKHLITATGQRVTLRCSPRSGDLSVYWYQQSLDQGLQFLIQYYNGEERAKGNILERFSAQQFPDLHSELNLSSLELGDSALYFCASSASRYASTDTQYFGPGTRLTVL.

This clone was seen just once. CDR3 sequence reads: CASSQELGDVTETQYF. The CDR3 DNA is TGCGCCAGCAGCCAAGAGTTAGGGGACGTTACGGAGACCCAGTACTTC. The J gene is TRBJ2-5, the V gene TRBV4-1, with D perhaps given as TRBD1 or TRBD2 (5 bases each). Germline values: CDR1 MGHRA, CDR2 YSYEKL. The length of the CDR3 is 16 residues. The germline V and J ends were trimmed by 0 bases and 5 bases, with 16 bases remaining between them.

This rearrangement joins TRBV6-6 to TRBJ1-5; TRBD1 agrees at 11 bases. The CDR3 is 16 amino acids. J was trimmed by 2 bases and V by 0 bases; bases with no gene match: 0. Germline CDR1 reads MNHNY; CDR2 reads SVGAGI (reference sequence). CDR3 in DNA: TGTGCCAGCAGTTACTCGGGACAGGGGGGCAATCAGCCCCAGCATTTT. It translates to CASSYSGQGGNQPQHF.

V usage is TRBV11-3 and J usage is TRBJ2-7; 9 bases are a match to TRBD2. With V trimmed by 9 bases and J by 7 bases, 13 bases remained unmatched. The length of the CDR3 is 14 residues. CDR1 SGHNT and CDR2 YENEEA come from the germline V gene. The CDR3 is CARTFSGSLGEQYF. The CDR3 DNA follows: TGTGCCAGGACCTTTAGCGGGAGTCTAGGTGAGCAGTACTTC. Full variable domain (remainder filled in from reference TRBV11-3 and TRBJ2-7): EAGVVQSPRYKIIEKKQPVAFWCNPISGHNTLYWYLQNLGQGPELLIRYENEEAVDDSQLPKDRFSAERLKGVDSTLKIQPAELGDSAVYLCARTFSGSLGEQYFGPGTRLTVT.

V usage is TRBV14 and J usage is TRBJ1-5; 9 positions match TRBD1. The V and J ends lost 6 bases and 5 bases, in that order; junction bases with no gene match: 2. Germline lookup yields CDR1 SGHDN and CDR2 FVKESK. The CDR3 loop spans 13 amino acids. The CDR3 is CASSRDRDQPQHF. CDR3 nucleotides: TGTGCCAGCAGTCGGGACAGGGATCAGCCCCAGCATTTT.

This chain links TRBV27 with TRBJ2-5; TRBD2 matches at 7 bases. CDR3 length equals 16 residues. Germline-derived CDR1 and CDR2 are MNHEY and SMNVEV (reference sequence). V lost 5 bases and J lost 6; bases outside the gene matches: 15. Written as DNA, the CDR3 is TGTGCCAGCAGTCCTCACGTCAGCGGGATAGGAAAGACCCAGTACTTC. This gives the protein CASSPHVSGIGKTQYF.

The chain links TRBV6-5 to TRBJ2-7; the D gene is possibly TRBD2 (5 bases). V lost 0 bases and J lost 2, with 5 bases in between. The length of the CDR3 is 13 residues. The germline CDR1 and CDR2 sequences are MNHEY and SVGAGI. In nucleotides, the CDR3 is TGTGCCAGCAGTTACTCGAGGGCCTACGAGCAGTACTTC. It encodes CASSYSRAYEQYF.

The chain is built from TRBV9 and TRBJ2-2; D is unresolved. V gave up 0 bases and J gave up 4 bases, with 13 bases separating them. Germline V gives CDR1 SGDLS, CDR2 YYNGEE. This CDR3 has 16 amino acids. The CDR3: CASSVGGVVVTGELFF. DNA of the CDR3: TGTGCCAGCAGCGTAGGAGGCGTCGTGGTCACCGGGGAGCTGTTTTTT.

As for this clone: Other nucleotide sequences from this sample produce the same CDR3. The rearrangement uses TRBV19 and TRBJ2-7; maybe TRBD1 (6 bases). Trimming cost V 6 bases and J 0 bases, with 15 bases left between them. Germline CDR1 and CDR2: LNHDA and SQIVND (reference sequence). This CDR3 comprises 15 residues. In DNA form, the CDR3 reads TGTGCCAGTAGCCCCGGGACACCGTTCTCCTACGAGCAGTACTTC. Translation gives CASSPGTPFSYEQYF.

The chain links TRBV29-1 to TRBJ2-1, with D tentatively TRBD2 (5 bases). From germline, CDR1 is SQVTM and CDR2 ANQGSEA. The CDR3 spans 15 residues. Trimming left V 7 bases short and J 0 bases short, with 16 bases between. CDR3 nucleotides: TGCAGCGGGCACGGGAAAATCAGCTCCTACAATGAGCAGTTCTTC. Amino acids: CSGHGKISSYNEQFF.

The V gene is TRBV28, the J gene TRBJ2-5; D remains ambiguous. The J call may not be correct, given that the DNA end is closer to TRBJ2-7. Per germline, CDR1 MDHEN and CDR2 SYDVKM. The CDR3 totals 15 residues. CDR3 sequence reads: CASSLGEQTSYEQYF. In DNA form, the CDR3 reads TGTGCCAGCAGTTTAGGAGAACAGACCTCCTACGAGCAGTACTTC.

The chain is built from TRBV11-2 and TRBJ2-7; maybe TRBD2 (6 bases). From germline, CDR1 is SGHAT and CDR2 FQNNGV. V was shortened by 1 base and J by 2 bases, with 15 bases between the two germline ends. This CDR3 spans 16 amino acids. Here the CDR3 DNA reads TGTGCCAGCAGCTTAGGGTACGGGGCGGGGACCTACGAGCAGTACTTC. Translating gives CASSLGYGAGTYEQYF. Drawing the rest from reference TRBV11-2 and TRBJ2-7, the complete variable domain is EAGVAQSPRYKIIEKRQSVAFWCNPISGHATLYWYQQILGQGPKLLIQFQNNGVVDDSQLPKDRFSAERLKGVDSTLKIQPAKLEDSAVYLCASSLGYGAGTYEQYFGPGTRLTVT.

This clone was observed at least ten times. This chain connects TRBV2 to TRBJ2-7; D not resolved. V lost 2 bases to trimming and J lost 2 bases, with 7 bases between them. The CDR3 has 13 amino acids. The germline V gene encodes CDR1 SNHLY and CDR2 FYNNEI. Written as DNA, the CDR3 is TGTGCCAGCAGTGAATTCTACCCCTACGAGCAGTACTTC. It codes for CASSEFYPYEQYF.

The chain links TRBV9 to TRBJ2-7; 10 nucleotides agree with TRBD1. Germline V gives CDR1 SGDLS, CDR2 YYNGEE. V shed 4 bases and J 3 bases; nucleotides not matched to a gene: 4. This CDR3 spans 14 amino acids. The DNA of the CDR3 is TGTGCCAGCAGCCCGGGACAGGGGTACTACGAGCAGTACTTC. This encodes CASSPGQGYYEQYF. Supplemented by reference TRBV9 and TRBJ2-7, the full variable domain reads DSGVTQTPKHLITATGQRVTLRCSPRSGDLSVYWYQQSLDQGLQFLIQYYNGEERAKGNILERFSAQQFPDLHSELNLSSLELGDSALYFCASSPGQGYYEQYFGPGTRLTVT.

V usage is TRBV5-5 and J usage is TRBJ2-3; TRBD2 matches 10 bases. The CDR3 has 16 residues. With 2 bases clipped from V and 3 bases from J, the junction kept 6 bases outside the gene matches. In germline, CDR1 is SGHKS, CDR2 YYEKEE (reference sequence). The CDR3, as DNA: TGTGCCAGCAGCTTAGCTAGCGGGAGAGTAACAGATACGCAGTATTTT. Translation gives CASSLASGRVTDTQYF.

CDR3 bases: TGTGCTAGTGGCCGAGGACAGGTTGGGGGGATGAACACTGAAGCTTTCTTT. Amino acids: CASGRGQVGGMNTEAFF. The V call is TRBV12-5, the J call TRBJ1-1, with 7 bases that match TRBD1. Losses at the gene ends were 6 bases for V and 0 bases for J; bases not matched to a gene: 13. Looked up from germline, CDR1 is LGHNT and CDR2 is FRNRAP. The length of the CDR3 is 17 residues.

This CDR3 is CASSISPSGTTAQYF. The CDR3 DNA follows: TGTGCCAGTAGTATCTCCCCTTCCGGGACTACCGCCCAGTACTTC. The V call is TRBV19, the J call TRBJ2-5; 7 nucleotides agree with TRBD2. The CDR3 contains 15 residues. Germline V gene lookup returns CDR1 LNHDA and CDR2 SQIVND (reference sequence). V shed 3 bases and J 9 bases; nucleotides not matched to a gene: 13.

In this sample, this clone turned up once. The rearrangement links TRBV19 to TRBJ2-7; 14 bases agree with TRBD2. Germline CDR1 LNHDA, CDR2 SQIVND (reference sequence). The CDR3 has 17 amino acids. Trimming took 2 bases from V and 7 from J; bases not matched to a gene: 10. The CDR3 nucleotides are TGTGCCAGTAGTATAACGCGACTAGCGGGAGGGCCGGGAGAGCAGTACTTC. Translation gives CASSITRLAGGPGEQYF.

With respect to this clone: The sample contains more than one DNA sequence encoding this CDR3. V is TRBV14 and J is TRBJ1-2; D might be TRBD1 (5 bases). V was trimmed by 0 bases and J by 2 bases, leaving 10 bases between them. The CDR3 has 15 amino acids. The germline V gene has CDR1 SGHDN and CDR2 FVKESK. The CDR3 bases are TGTGCCAGCAGCCAAGATAGGCGGGGGAACTATGGCTACACCTTC. It codes for CASSQDRRGNYGYTF.